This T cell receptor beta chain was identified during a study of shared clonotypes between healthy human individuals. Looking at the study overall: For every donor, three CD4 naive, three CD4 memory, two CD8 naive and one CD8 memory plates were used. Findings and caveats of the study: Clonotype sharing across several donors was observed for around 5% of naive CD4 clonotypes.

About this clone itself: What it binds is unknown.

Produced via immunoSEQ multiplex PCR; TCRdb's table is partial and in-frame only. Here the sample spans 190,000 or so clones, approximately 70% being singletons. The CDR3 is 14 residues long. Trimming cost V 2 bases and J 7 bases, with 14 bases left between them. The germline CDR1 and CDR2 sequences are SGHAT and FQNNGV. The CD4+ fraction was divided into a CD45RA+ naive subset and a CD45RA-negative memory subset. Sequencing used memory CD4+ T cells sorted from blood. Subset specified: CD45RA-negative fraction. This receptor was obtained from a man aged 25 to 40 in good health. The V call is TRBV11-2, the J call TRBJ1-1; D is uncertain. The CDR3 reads CASSLSLYGVEAFF. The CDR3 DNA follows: TGTGCCAGCAGCTTAAGCTTATATGGGGTTGAAGCTTTCTTT.